This is a list of T cell receptor beta chains from one sample in a study of blood T cell repertoires in COVID-19. Assay used: immunoSEQ multiplex PCR; TCRdb lists only in-frame clones, some missing. The repertoire holds 150,000 to 200,000 clones, with approximately 86% as singletons. The material sequenced was peripheral blood. All receptors come from a woman older than 75 in a cohort sampled during active or convalescent COVID-19. CDR3s leave out the opening cysteine and the closing phenylalanine or tryptophan. The order of the fields is CDR3 protein, J gene, V gene, CDR3 length.

ASSRDRNYEQY,TRBJ2-7,TRBV7-8,11
ASSYRLRAAGELF,TRBJ2-2,TRBV6-2/TRBV6-3,13
AITPDIRLDSGNTIY,TRBJ1-3,TRBV10-3,15
ASSRQGLNNEQF,TRBJ2-1,TRBV6-6,12
ASSSAWTGDNSPLH,TRBJ1-6,TRBV11-2,14
ASSGHRADRDNEQF,TRBJ2-1,TRBV27,14
ASSPPPGAQAF,TRBJ1-1,TRBV11-2,11
SASQGAREGNTIY,TRBJ1-3,TRBV20-1,13
ASRIQSYNEQF,TRBJ2-1,TRBV27,11
ASSPNGGLWVTYSPLH,TRBJ1-6,TRBV3-1/TRBV3-2,16
ASSFYSTHQEKLF,TRBJ1-4,TRBV7-9,13
ASSPLTSSYNEQF,TRBJ2-1,TRBV11-2,13
ASSPPNGATYEQY,TRBJ2-7,TRBV18,13
ATSDTGTPWYNEQF,TRBJ2-1,TRBV24-1,14
SASRDTHYGYT,TRBJ1-2,TRBV20-1,11
ASSPLADPEKLF,TRBJ1-4,TRBV5-5,12
AAGGNTEAF,TRBJ1-1,TRBV11-2,9
SASTPGQGDEQF,TRBJ2-1,TRBV20-1,12
ASSSESSSYNEQF,TRBJ2-1,TRBV5-1,13
ASSVGGGRYQETQY,TRBJ2-5,TRBV9,14
ASRPTGPAHTDTQY,TRBJ2-3,TRBV7-9,14
ASSLDPRPGLAGAPQETQY,TRBJ2-5,TRBV5-1,19
ACRGPNTGELF,TRBJ2-2,TRBV30,11
ASSKVAQYYEQY,TRBJ2-7,TRBV21-1,12